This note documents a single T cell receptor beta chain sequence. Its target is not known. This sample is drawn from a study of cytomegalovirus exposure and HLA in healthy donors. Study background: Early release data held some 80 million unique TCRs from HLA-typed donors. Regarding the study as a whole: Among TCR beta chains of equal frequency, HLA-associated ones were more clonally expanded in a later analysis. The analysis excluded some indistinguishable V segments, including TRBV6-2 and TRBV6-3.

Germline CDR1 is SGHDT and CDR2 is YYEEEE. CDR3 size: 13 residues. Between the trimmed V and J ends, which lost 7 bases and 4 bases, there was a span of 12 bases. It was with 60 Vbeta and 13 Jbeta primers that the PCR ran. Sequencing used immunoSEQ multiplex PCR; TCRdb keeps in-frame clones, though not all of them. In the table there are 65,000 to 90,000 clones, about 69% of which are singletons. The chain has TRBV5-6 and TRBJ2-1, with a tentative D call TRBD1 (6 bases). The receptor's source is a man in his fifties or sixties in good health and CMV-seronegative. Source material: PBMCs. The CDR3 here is CASGQTLYNEQFF. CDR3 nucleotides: TGTGCCAGCGGACAGACCTTGTACAATGAGCAGTTCTTC.